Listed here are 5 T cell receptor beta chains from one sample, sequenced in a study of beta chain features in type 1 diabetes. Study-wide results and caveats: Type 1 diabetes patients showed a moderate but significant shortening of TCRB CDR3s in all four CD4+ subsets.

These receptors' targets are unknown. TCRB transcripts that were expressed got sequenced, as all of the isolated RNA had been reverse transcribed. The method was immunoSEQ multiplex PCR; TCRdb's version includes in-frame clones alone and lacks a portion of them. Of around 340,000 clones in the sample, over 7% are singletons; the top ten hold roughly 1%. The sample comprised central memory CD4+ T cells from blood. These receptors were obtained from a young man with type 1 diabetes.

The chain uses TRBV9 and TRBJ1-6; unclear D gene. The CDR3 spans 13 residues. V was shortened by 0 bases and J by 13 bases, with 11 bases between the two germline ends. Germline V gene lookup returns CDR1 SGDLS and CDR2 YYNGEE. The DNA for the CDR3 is TGTGCCAGCAGCGTAGCTCCGGAACGTCCCCTCCACTTT. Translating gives CASSVAPERPLHF. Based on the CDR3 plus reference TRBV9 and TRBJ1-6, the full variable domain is DSGVTQTPKHLITATGQRVTLRCSPRSGDLSVYWYQQSLDQGLQFLIQYYNGEERAKGNILERFSAQQFPDLHSELNLSSLELGDSALYFCASSVAPERPLHFGNGTRLTVT.

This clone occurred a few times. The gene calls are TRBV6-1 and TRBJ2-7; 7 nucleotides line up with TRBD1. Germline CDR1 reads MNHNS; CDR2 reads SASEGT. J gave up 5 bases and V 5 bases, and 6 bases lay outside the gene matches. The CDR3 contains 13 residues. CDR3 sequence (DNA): TGTGCCAGCAGTCGACAGGGTACGAACGAGCAGTACTTC. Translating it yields CASSRQGTNEQYF.

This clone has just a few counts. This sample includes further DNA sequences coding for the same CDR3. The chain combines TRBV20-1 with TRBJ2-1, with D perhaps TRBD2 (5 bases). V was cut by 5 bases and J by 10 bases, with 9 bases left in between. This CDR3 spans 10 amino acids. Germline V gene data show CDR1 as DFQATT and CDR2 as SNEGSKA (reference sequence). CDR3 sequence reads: CSAPQREQFF. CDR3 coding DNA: TGCAGTGCTCCACAGCGGGAGCAGTTCTTC.

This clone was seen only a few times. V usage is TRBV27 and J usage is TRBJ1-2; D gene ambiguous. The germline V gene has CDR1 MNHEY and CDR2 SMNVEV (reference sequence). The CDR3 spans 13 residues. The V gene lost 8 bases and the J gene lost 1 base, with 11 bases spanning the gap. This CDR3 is CASAPTGNYGYTF. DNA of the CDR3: TGTGCCAGCGCCCCGACGGGTAACTATGGCTACACCTTC.

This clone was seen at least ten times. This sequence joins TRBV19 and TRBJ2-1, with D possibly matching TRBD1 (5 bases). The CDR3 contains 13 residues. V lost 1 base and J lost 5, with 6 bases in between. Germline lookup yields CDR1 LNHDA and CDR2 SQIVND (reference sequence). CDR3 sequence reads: CASSIGTNNEQFF. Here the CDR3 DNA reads TGTGCCAGTAGTATAGGGACAAACAATGAGCAGTTCTTC.